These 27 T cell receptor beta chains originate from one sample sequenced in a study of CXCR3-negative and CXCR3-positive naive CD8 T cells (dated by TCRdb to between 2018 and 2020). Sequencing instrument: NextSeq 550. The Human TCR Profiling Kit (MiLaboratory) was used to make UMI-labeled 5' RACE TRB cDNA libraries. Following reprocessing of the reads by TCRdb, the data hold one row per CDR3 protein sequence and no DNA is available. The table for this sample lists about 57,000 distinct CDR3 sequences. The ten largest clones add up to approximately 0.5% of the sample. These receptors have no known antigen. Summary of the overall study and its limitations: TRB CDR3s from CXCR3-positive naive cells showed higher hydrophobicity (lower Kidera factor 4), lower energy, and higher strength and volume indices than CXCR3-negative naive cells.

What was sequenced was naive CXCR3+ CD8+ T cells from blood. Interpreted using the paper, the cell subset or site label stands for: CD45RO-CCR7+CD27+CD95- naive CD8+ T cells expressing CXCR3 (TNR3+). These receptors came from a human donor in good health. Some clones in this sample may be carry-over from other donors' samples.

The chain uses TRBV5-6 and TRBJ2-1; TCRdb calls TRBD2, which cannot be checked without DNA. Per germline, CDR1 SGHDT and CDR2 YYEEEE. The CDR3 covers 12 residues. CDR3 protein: CASSWTYNEQFF.

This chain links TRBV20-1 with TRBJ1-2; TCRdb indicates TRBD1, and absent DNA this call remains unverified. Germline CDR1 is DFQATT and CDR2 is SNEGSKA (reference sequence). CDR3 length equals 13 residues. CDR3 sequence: CSARRLGGYGYTF.

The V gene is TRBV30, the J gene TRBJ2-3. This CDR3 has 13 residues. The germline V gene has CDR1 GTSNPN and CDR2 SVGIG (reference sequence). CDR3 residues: CAWSGDSTDTQYF.

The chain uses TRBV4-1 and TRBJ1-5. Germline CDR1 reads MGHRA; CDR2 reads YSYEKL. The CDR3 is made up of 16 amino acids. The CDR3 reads CASSQDAGVSNQPQHF.

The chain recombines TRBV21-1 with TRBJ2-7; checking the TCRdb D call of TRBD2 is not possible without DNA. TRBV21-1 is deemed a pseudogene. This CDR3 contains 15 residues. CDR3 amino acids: CASSSRTSGRNEQYF.

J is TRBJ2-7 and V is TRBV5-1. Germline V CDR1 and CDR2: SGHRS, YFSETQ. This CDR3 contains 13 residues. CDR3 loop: CASSLTGAYEQYF.

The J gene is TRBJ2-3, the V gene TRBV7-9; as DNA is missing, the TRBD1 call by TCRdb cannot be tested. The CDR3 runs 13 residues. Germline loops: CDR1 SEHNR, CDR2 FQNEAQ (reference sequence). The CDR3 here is CASLHRQGANQYF.

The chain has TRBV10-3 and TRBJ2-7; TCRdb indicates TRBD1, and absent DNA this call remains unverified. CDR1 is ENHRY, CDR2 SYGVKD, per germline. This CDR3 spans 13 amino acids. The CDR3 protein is CAISDRGKDEQYF.

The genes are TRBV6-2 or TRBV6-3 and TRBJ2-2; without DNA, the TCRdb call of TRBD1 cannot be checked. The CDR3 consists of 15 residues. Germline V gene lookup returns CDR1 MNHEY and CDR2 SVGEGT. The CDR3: CASSYANRGTGELFF.

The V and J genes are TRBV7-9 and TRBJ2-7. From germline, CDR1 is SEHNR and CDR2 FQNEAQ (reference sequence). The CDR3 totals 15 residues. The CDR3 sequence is CASSLAPGRLYEQYF.

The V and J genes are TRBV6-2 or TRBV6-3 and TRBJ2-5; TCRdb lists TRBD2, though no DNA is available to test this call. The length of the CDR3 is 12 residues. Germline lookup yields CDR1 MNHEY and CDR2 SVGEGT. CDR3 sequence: CASSLLAGEPHF.

CDR3: CASSSMVTTLEQYF. The gene calls are TRBV12-3 or TRBV12-4 and TRBJ2-7; TCRdb outputs TRBD2, but without DNA this stays unchecked. CDR3 length equals 14 residues.

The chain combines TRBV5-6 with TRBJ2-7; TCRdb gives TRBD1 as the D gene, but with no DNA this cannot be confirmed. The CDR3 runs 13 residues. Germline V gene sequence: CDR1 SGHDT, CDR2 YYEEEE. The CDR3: CASSLYRAYEQYF.

CDR3 residues: CASSLAGEGDTEAFF. The chain combines TRBV11-2 with TRBJ1-1; TCRdb's D call of TRBD1 is untestable without DNA. The CDR3 is 15 amino acids. The germline V gene encodes CDR1 SGHAT and CDR2 FQNNGV.

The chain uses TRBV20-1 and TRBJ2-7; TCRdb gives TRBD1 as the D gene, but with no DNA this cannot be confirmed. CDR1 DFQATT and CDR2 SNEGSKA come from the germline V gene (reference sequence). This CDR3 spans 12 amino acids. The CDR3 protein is CSASDRDAEQYF.

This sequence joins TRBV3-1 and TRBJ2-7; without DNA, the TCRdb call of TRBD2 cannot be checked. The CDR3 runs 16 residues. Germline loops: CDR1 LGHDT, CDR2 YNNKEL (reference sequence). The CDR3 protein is CASSQDRRGRSYEQYF.

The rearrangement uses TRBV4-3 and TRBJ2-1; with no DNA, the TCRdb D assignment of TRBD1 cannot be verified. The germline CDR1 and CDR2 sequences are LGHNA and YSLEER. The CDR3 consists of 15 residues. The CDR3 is CASSQDGGQSYEQFF.

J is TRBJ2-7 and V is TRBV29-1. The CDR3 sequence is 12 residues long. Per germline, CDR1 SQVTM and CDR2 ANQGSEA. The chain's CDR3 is CSVETQSAEQYF.

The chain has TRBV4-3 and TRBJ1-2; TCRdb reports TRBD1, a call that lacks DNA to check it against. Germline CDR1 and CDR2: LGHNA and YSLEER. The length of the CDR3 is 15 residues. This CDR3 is CASSQAPGQSYGYTF.

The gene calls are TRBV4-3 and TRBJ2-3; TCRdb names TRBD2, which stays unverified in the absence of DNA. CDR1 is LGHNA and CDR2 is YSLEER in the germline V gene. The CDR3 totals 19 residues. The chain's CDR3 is CASSQDPPSGGTRTDTQYF.

The chain's CDR3 is CASSLDGRGPSYEQYF. V is TRBV7-2 and J is TRBJ2-7; TCRdb picks TRBD1, but there is no DNA to check that call. The CDR3 loop spans 16 amino acids. The V gene's germline CDR1 is SGHTA and CDR2 FQGNSA.

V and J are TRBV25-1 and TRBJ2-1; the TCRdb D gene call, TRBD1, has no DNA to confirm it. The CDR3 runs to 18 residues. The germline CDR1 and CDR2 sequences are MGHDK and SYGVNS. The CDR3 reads CASLSRGSGGYSYNEQFF.

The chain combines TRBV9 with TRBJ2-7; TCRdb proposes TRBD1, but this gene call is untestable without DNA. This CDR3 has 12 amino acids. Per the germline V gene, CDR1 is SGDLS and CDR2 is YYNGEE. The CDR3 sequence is CASSQGGYEQYF. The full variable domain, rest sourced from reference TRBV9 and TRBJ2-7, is DSGVTQTPKHLITATGQRVTLRCSPRSGDLSVYWYQQSLDQGLQFLIQYYNGEERAKGNILERFSAQQFPDLHSELNLSSLELGDSALYFCASSQGGYEQYFGPGTRLTVT.

The CDR3 sequence is CSVEMSGQTEAFF. This chain uses TRBV29-1 with TRBJ1-1; TCRdb gives TRBD1 as the D gene, but with no DNA this cannot be confirmed. The CDR3 extends over 13 amino acids. Germline CDR1 reads SQVTM; CDR2 reads ANQGSEA.

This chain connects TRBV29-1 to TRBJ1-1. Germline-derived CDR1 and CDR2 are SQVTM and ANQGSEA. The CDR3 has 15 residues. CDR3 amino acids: CSAISPQTPNTEAFF.

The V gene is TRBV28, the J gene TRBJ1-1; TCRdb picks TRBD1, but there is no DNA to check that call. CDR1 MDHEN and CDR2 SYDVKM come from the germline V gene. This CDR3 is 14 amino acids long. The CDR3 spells CASSWTAMNTEAFF.

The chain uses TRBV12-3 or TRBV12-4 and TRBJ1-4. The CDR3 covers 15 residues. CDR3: CASTLSDATNEKLFF.